The T cell receptor beta chain described here comes from a study of blood T cell repertoires in COVID-19. Study details: The study drew acute and convalescent COVID-19 samples from the United States, Italy and Spain. Sample material is recorded as cDNA or gDNA derived from T cells, B-cell-depleted T cells, or PBMCs.

Germline V gene sequence: CDR1 LNHDA, CDR2 SQIVND (reference sequence). The CDR3 is 14 residues long. The junction had 4 bases not matched to a gene; V was cut back by 5 bases and J by 4 bases. In the original workflow: Nucleated cell counts were estimated from reference gene primer amplification. TCRdb keeps only in-frame clones here, not all; method: immunoSEQ multiplex PCR. V and J calls and clone size follow that table, whereas D and trimming were derived from the DNA. The table records 200,000 to 300,000 clones, around 86% of them present only once. Input material: peripheral blood. The sequence derives from an elderly man with acute or convalescent COVID-19. The chain recombines TRBV19 with TRBJ2-5; 10 nucleotides line up with TRBD1. In DNA form, the CDR3 reads TGTGCCAGTAGTGCAGACAGGGGGCGAGAGACCCAGTACTTC. Its protein product is CASSADRGRETQYF.